Following are 8 T cell receptor beta chains from one sample sequenced in a study of shared clonotypes between healthy human individuals. Sequencing used immunoSEQ multiplex PCR; TCRdb keeps in-frame clones, though not all of them. Of roughly 1.4 million clones listed, 98% were seen once; the top ten hold over 0.3%. Sample: naive CD4+ T cells sorted from blood. Subset described: CD45RA+ positively selected. The source of these receptors is a young man in good health.

J is TRBJ2-1 and V is TRBV10-3; the match to TRBD2 covers 11 bases. The CDR3 covers 17 residues. Germline loops: CDR1 ENHRY, CDR2 SYGVKD. Unmatched junction bases numbered 10, after V lost 4 bases and J lost 5 bases. The DNA for the CDR3 is TGTGCCATCAGTGTACGGGCTAGCGGGAGGACTAACAATGAGCAGTTCTTC. The encoded protein is CAISVRASGRTNNEQFF.

In its sample, this clone was seen once. This chain uses TRBV7-9 with TRBJ2-2; D is possibly TRBD1 or TRBD2 (6 bases each). Trimming removed 5 bases at V and 3 bases at J, with 22 bases between. The CDR3 spans 18 residues. Looked up from germline, CDR1 is SEHNR and CDR2 is FQNEAQ (reference sequence). CDR3 amino acids: CASSLGRSRRGDTGELFF. DNA of the CDR3: TGTGCCAGCAGCCTCGGTCGTTCAAGGAGGGGGGACACCGGGGAGCTGTTTTTT.

V gene TRBV28 combines with J gene TRBJ2-7; no clear D gene. Trimming shortened V by 7 bases and J by 3 bases, and 13 bases separated the two germline ends. CDR1 is MDHEN and CDR2 is SYDVKM in the germline V gene. CDR3 size: 13 residues. The CDR3 region is CASKQVPHYEQYF. The CDR3 DNA sequence: TGTGCCAGCAAGCAGGTTCCCCACTACGAGCAGTACTTC. Filled out from reference TRBV28 and TRBJ2-7, the complete variable domain reads DVKVTQSSRYLVKRTGEKVFLECVQDMDHENMFWYRQDPGLGLRLIYFSYDVKMKEKGDIPEGYSVSREKKERFSLILESASTNQTSMYLCASKQVPHYEQYFGPGTRLTVT.

This chain uses TRBV6-5 with TRBJ1-1; D remains ambiguous. Trimming cost V 6 bases and J 1 base, with 6 bases left between them. Germline CDR1 reads MNHEY; CDR2 reads SVGAGI. The CDR3 covers 12 residues. This CDR3 is CASSPRNTEAFF. The CDR3 nucleotides read TGTGCCAGCAGCCCCAGGAACACTGAAGCTTTCTTT.

The rearrangement uses TRBV25-1 and TRBJ2-1; D uncertain. The CDR3 contains 11 residues. The V and J ends lost 6 bases and 16 bases respectively, with 16 bases between them. CDR1 is MGHDK and CDR2 is SYGVNS in the germline V gene. The CDR3 spells CASREDPKIFF. The CDR3 DNA follows: TGTGCCAGCAGAGAGGACCCTAAAATATTCTTC.

The gene calls are TRBV9 and TRBJ1-1; possible D gene TRBD1, 5 bases. CDR3 length: 17 amino acids. Trimming took 0 bases from V and 0 from J, leaving 15 bases between them. Germline assignment: CDR1 SGDLS and CDR2 YYNGEE. The CDR3 reads CASSVGRGLGLNTEAFF. CDR3 nucleotides: TGTGCCAGCAGCGTAGGGAGGGGACTGGGCTTGAACACTGAAGCTTTCTTT.

The V and J genes are TRBV28 and TRBJ1-2; possibly TRBD1 for D (5 bases). The germline V and J ends were trimmed by 6 bases and 7 bases, with 18 bases remaining between them. The CDR3 extends over 14 amino acids. Germline CDR1 and CDR2: MDHEN and SYDVKM. Here the CDR3 reads CASRSGNRIRGYTF. CDR3 DNA: TGTGCCAGCAGGTCAGGGAACCGGATACGTGGCTACACCTTC.

The chain employs TRBV19 and TRBJ2-6; the D gene is possibly TRBD1 (6 bases). Per the germline V gene, CDR1 is LNHDA and CDR2 is SQIVND (reference sequence). The length of the CDR3 is 12 residues. Trimming shortened V by 7 bases and J by 16 bases, and 17 bases separated the two germline ends. For the CDR3, the DNA is TGTGCCAGTAACGACAGGCGCACTCTTCTGACTTTC. Amino acids: CASNDRRTLLTF.